Shown below are 28 T cell receptor beta chains from a single sample sequenced in a study of T-cell reconstitution after alpha-beta-depleted transplantation in children. A library of TCRbeta sequences, prepared with unique molecular identifiers, was generated. TCRdb reprocessed the PCR reads via MiXCR and lists one record per CDR3 protein. This sample has about 480,000 distinct CDR3 sequences, with approximately 12% found just once. This specimen consisted of PBMCs from the stem cell graft donor, obtained from the stem cell graft. The receptor source for this set is a human donor who donated a stem cell graft to a child with combined immunodeficiency.

This clonotype was seen many times. This chain uses TRBV7-2 with TRBJ2-1, with D possibly called TRBD1 or TRBD2 (6 bases each). The CDR3 length is 16 residues. Germline lookup yields CDR1 SGHTA and CDR2 FQGNSA. Trimming stripped 2 bases from V and 1 base from J, with 12 bases between. In DNA, the CDR3 is TGTGCCAGCAGCTTATGGGGGGCGAGGTCCTACAATGAGCAGTTCTTC. Translating it yields CASSLWGARSYNEQFF.

This clonotype was counted many times. V and J are TRBV20-1 and TRBJ2-5, with 9 positions matching TRBD2. Germline-derived CDR1 and CDR2 are DFQATT and SNEGSKA (reference sequence). CDR3 length: 15 residues. V lost 2 bases, J lost 2 bases, and 6 bases stayed unmatched. This chain's CDR3 is CSARSFAGGQETQYF. CDR3 in DNA: TGCAGTGCTAGATCCTTCGCGGGGGGGCAAGAGACCCAGTACTTC.

Many counts were recorded for this clonotype. V usage is TRBV28 and J usage is TRBJ2-1, with 8 bases identical to TRBD2. Unmatched junction bases numbered 8, after V lost 6 bases and J lost 4 bases. CDR3 length: 15 residues. CDR1 and CDR2 (germline): MDHEN, SYDVKM. Here the CDR3 DNA reads TGTGCCAGCAGCTCGACTAGCGAGGCATACAATGAGCAGTTCTTC. Its translation is CASSSTSEAYNEQFF.

The chain is built from TRBV12-3 or TRBV12-4 and TRBJ2-7; a weak D match, TRBD1 (5 bases). This CDR3 contains 12 residues. Trimming left V 7 bases short and J 2 bases short, with 9 bases between. In DNA form, the CDR3 reads TGTGCCAGCAATAAGGGGCCCTACGAGCAGTACTTC. It codes for CASNKGPYEQYF.

There are a few counts of this clonotype. The J gene is TRBJ2-3, the V gene TRBV4-1; D unresolved. The CDR3 is 13 amino acids. Germline V gene data show CDR1 as MGHRA and CDR2 as YSYEKL. Trimming left V 5 bases short and J 3 bases short, with 9 bases between. CDR3 in DNA: TGCGCCAGCAGCAAAGTCTATACAGATACGCAGTATTTT. Translated: CASSKVYTDTQYF.

This clonotype turned up a few times. The chain recombines TRBV7-9 with TRBJ2-2; TRBD2 aligns across 8 bases. CDR1 is SEHNR and CDR2 is FQNEAQ in the germline V gene (reference sequence). Losses at the gene ends were 11 bases for V and 0 bases for J; bases not matched to a gene: 8. This CDR3 region has 15 residues. This CDR3 reads CAFHRLATNTGELFF. The DNA of the CDR3 is TGTGCCTTTCACCGACTAGCGACGAACACCGGGGAGCTGTTTTTT.

V usage is TRBV12-3 or TRBV12-4 and J usage is TRBJ1-6; D unclear. Trimming stripped 1 base from V and 5 bases from J, with 15 bases between. This CDR3 spans 17 amino acids. CDR3 nucleotides: TGTGCCAGCAGTTTAGGTTTGGGGTATGGACATAATTCACCCCTCCACTTT. Its protein product is CASSLGLGYGHNSPLHF.

V is TRBV2 and J is TRBJ2-7, with 13 bases aligning to TRBD2. CDR1 SNHLY and CDR2 FYNNEI come from the germline V gene. After removal of 6 bases from V and 4 bases from J, the junction contained 18 bases not matched to a gene. This CDR3 has 19 residues. For the CDR3, the DNA is TGTGCCAGCAGAGCTCCGGGACAACCGGGACTAGCGGGAATTTACGAGCAGTACTTC. Its translation: CASRAPGQPGLAGIYEQYF.

This CDR3 reads CASSPEEVTELGELFF. Written as DNA, the CDR3 is TGTGCCAGCAGCCCCGAAGAGGTCACCGAGCTCGGGGAGCTGTTTTTT. The V and J genes are TRBV4-2 and TRBJ2-2; D is unclear. Germline V gives CDR1 LGHNA, CDR2 YNFKEQ. The V end was cut by 4 bases, the J end by 7 bases, with 19 bases between. The CDR3 length is 16 residues.

In its sample, this clonotype was seen many times. This chain links TRBV27 with TRBJ2-7, with a possible D match to TRBD2 (5 bases). Germline CDR1 and CDR2: MNHEY and SMNVEV (reference sequence). The V end was cut by 5 bases, the J end by 2 bases, with 10 bases between. The CDR3 covers 13 residues. The CDR3: CASSLTITYEQYF. Here the CDR3 DNA reads TGTGCCAGCAGTCTGACTATAACCTACGAGCAGTACTTC.

This clonotype was detected ten times or more. The gene calls are TRBV24-1 and TRBJ2-1; 9 nucleotides line up with TRBD2. V was clipped by 10 bases and J by 8 bases; unmatched bases: 20. The CDR3 extends over 17 amino acids. CDR1 is KGHDR, CDR2 SFDVKD, per germline. The CDR3 bases are TGTGCCACAAGATCCAGTCTAGCGGGAAGCCCTAACGATGAGCAGTTCTTC. Its protein product is CATRSSLAGSPNDEQFF.

In its sample, this clonotype was seen many times. The chain employs TRBV27 and TRBJ2-7; no reliable D call. Trimming shortened V by 3 bases and J by 3 bases, and 15 bases separated the two germline ends. CDR3 length equals 15 residues. Germline values: CDR1 MNHEY, CDR2 SMNVEV (reference sequence). DNA of the CDR3: TGTGCCAGCAGTTTTCTACCCGGGCCGCTCTACGAGCAGTACTTC. Protein: CASSFLPGPLYEQYF.

The rearrangement links TRBV20-1 to TRBJ2-1, with 12 bases that match TRBD2. Trimming cost V 5 bases and J 8 bases; bases outside gene matches: 4. CDR1 is DFQATT and CDR2 is SNEGSKA in the germline V gene (reference sequence). The CDR3 loop spans 13 amino acids. CDR3 in DNA: TGCAGTGCTGCTAGCGGGGGGGCCGATGAGCAGTTCTTC. Its translation is CSAASGGADEQFF.

This chain uses TRBV7-6 with TRBJ2-4, with D perhaps being TRBD1 or TRBD2 (6 bases each). V gave up 2 bases and J gave up 0 bases, with 17 bases separating them. The germline V gene has CDR1 SGHVS and CDR2 FNYEAQ. The CDR3 runs to 18 residues. DNA for the CDR3: TGTGCCAGCAGCTTATTCCCCCGGGGGCCAGTAGCCAAAAACATTCAGTACTTC. Its translation: CASSLFPRGPVAKNIQYF.

This rearrangement joins TRBV24-1 to TRBJ1-1, with D unclear. Trimming pared 7 bases from V and 1 base from J, leaving 9 bases between. The CDR3 consists of 13 residues. CDR1 is KGHDR, CDR2 SFDVKD, per germline. The CDR3 is CATRTTENTEAFF. DNA of the CDR3: TGTGCCACCAGGACAACCGAGAACACTGAAGCTTTCTTT.

V is TRBV4-2 and J is TRBJ1-5; D gene uncertain. CDR3 length: 16 amino acids. The germline V gene encodes CDR1 LGHNA and CDR2 YNFKEQ. With 1 base removed from V and 0 bases from J, the gap between germline ends came to 10 bases. CDR3 coding DNA: TGTGCCAGCAGCCAAGGCGTAGGTTATAGCAATCAGCCCCAGCATTTT. Translation gives CASSQGVGYSNQPQHF.

This clonotype occurred a few times. The genes are TRBV29-1 and TRBJ2-2; TRBD1 might be the D (7 bases). Trimming stripped 0 bases from V and 6 bases from J, with 14 bases between. The CDR3 extends over 15 amino acids. Looked up from germline, CDR1 is SQVTM and CDR2 is ANQGSEA. CDR3 region: CSVEDRRGHAGELFF. DNA of the CDR3: TGCAGCGTTGAAGATCGGAGGGGGCATGCCGGGGAGCTGTTTTTT.

A few counts support this clonotype. The genes are TRBV2 and TRBJ2-1; TRBD2 might be the D (5 bases). This CDR3 spans 13 amino acids. V was pared by 9 bases and J by 8 bases, with 17 bases between. The germline CDR1 and CDR2 sequences are SNHLY and FYNNEI. The DNA for the CDR3 is TGTGCCAGGATGGGGTCGGGGAGCTATGAGCAGTTCTTC. Translated: CARMGSGSYEQFF.

This clonotype was seen at least ten times. The gene calls are TRBV7-2 and TRBJ2-2; D gene ambiguous. The CDR3 covers 13 residues. V was trimmed by 1 base and J by 7 bases, leaving 7 bases between them. Looked up from germline, CDR1 is SGHTA and CDR2 is FQGNSA. DNA for the CDR3: TGTGCCAGCAGCTTAGATCGTATCGGGGAGCTGTTTTTT. Protein product: CASSLDRIGELFF.

This clonotype came up many times. The chain couples TRBV7-9 to TRBJ2-5; D tentatively fits TRBD1 or TRBD2 (5 bases each). V lost 0 bases and J 3 bases, leaving 11 bases between the germline ends. Germline values: CDR1 SEHNR, CDR2 FQNEAQ (reference sequence). The CDR3 extends over 15 amino acids. The CDR3 DNA reads as TGTGCCAGCAGCTTAGCACAGGTCGGGAAAGAGACCCAGTACTTC. It translates to CASSLAQVGKETQYF.

The table lists this clonotype with many counts. This chain joins TRBV12-3 or TRBV12-4 and TRBJ2-3, with TRBD1 identical over 10 bases. The V segment lost 6 bases and the J segment 8 bases; nucleotides outside the gene matches: 8. The CDR3 is made up of 14 amino acids. The CDR3 bases are TGTGCCAGCAGAGGACAGGGGGATGGACGTACGCAGTATTTT. It yields the protein CASRGQGDGRTQYF.

The V and J genes are TRBV9 and TRBJ1-4; D is unresolved. Germline-derived CDR1 and CDR2 are SGDLS and YYNGEE. The CDR3 is made up of 15 amino acids. V was trimmed by 3 bases and J by 5 bases, leaving 14 bases between them. Here the CDR3 reads CASSATAMANEKLFF. CDR3 nucleotides: TGTGCCAGCAGCGCTACGGCGATGGCGAATGAAAAACTGTTTTTT.

The rearrangement joins TRBV3-1 to TRBJ2-2; unclear D gene. The germline V gene has CDR1 LGHDT and CDR2 YNNKEL (reference sequence). The CDR3 consists of 14 residues. V was shortened by 2 bases and J by 1 base, with 5 bases between the two germline ends. This CDR3 is CASSQSGNTGELFF. The DNA of the CDR3 is TGTGCCAGCAGCCAATCAGGGAACACCGGGGAGCTGTTTTTT.

This clonotype was observed a handful of times. This sequence joins TRBV18 and TRBJ2-7; 7 bases fit TRBD1. The CDR3 totals 14 residues. Trimming cost V 3 bases and J 3 bases; bases outside gene matches: 5. Germline V CDR1 and CDR2: KGHSH, LQKENI. In DNA, the CDR3 is TGTGCCAGCTCACCTAATAGGGACAGCTACGAGCAGTACTTC. Its translation is CASSPNRDSYEQYF.

This clonotype was seen more than once but under ten times. CDR3 DNA: TGTGCCAGCAGCTTAGTCGCAGGGCACAATGAGCAGTTCTTC. It specifies CASSLVAGHNEQFF. J is TRBJ2-1 and V is TRBV7-6, with a weak D call TRBD1 (5 bases). Germline values: CDR1 SGHVS, CDR2 FNYEAQ. V lost 1 base and J 5 bases, leaving 9 bases between the germline ends. The CDR3 loop spans 14 amino acids.

This clonotype was recorded a few times. The rearrangement uses TRBV15 and TRBJ2-5; 9 bases are shared with TRBD1. The V gene's germline CDR1 is LNHNV and CDR2 YYDKDF (reference sequence). V was clipped by 5 bases and J by 2 bases; unmatched bases: 6. The CDR3 runs 15 residues. CDR3: CATSQNRGRQETQYF. CDR3 DNA: TGTGCCACCAGCCAAAACAGGGGGCGTCAAGAGACCCAGTACTTC.

The CDR3, as DNA: TGTGCCAGCAGCTACGCTAGCGGGACCCCCTACAATGAGCAGTTCTTC. Translated: CASSYASGTPYNEQFF. The gene calls are TRBV5-5 and TRBJ2-1; 9 bases fit TRBD2. V gave up 3 bases and J gave up 2 bases; unmatched junction bases: 6. This CDR3 has 16 amino acids. Germline lookup yields CDR1 SGHKS and CDR2 YYEKEE (reference sequence). Combining the CDR3 with reference TRBV5-5 and TRBJ2-1 gives the whole variable domain DAGVTQSPTHLIKTRGQQVTLRCSPISGHKSVSWYQQVLGQGPQFIFQYYEKEERGRGNFPDRFSARQFPNYSSELNVNALLLGDSALYLCASSYASGTPYNEQFFGPGTRLTVL.

Only a few counts were recorded for this clonotype. V is TRBV29-1 and J is TRBJ2-5; possible D gene TRBD2, 5 bases. Per germline, CDR1 SQVTM and CDR2 ANQGSEA. CDR3 length equals 14 residues. The V end lost 1 base, the J end lost 5 bases, and 14 bases lay between the germline ends. The DNA for the CDR3 is TGCAGCGTTGAAGTCGGGATAGCCGGGGAGACCCAGTACTTC. Amino acids: CSVEVGIAGETQYF.